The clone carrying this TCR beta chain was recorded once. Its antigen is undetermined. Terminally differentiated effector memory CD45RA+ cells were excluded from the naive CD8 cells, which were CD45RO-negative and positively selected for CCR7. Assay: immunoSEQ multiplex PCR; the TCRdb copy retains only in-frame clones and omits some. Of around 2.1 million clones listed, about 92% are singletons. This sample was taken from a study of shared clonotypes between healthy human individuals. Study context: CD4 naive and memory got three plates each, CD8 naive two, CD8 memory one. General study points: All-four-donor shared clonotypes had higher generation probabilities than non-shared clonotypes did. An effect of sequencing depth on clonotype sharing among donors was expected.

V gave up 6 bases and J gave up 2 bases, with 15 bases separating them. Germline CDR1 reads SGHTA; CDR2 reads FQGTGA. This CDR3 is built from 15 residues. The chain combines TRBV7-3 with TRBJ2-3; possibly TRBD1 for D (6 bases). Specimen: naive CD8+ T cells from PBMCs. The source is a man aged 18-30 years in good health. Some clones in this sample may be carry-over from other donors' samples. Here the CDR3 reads CASSPETGPTDTQYF. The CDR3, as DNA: TGTGCCAGCAGTCCAGAGACAGGTCCCACAGATACGCAGTATTTT.